This TCR beta chain was found in a study of T cell repertoires in cytomegalovirus infection. This CDR3 has 15 residues. CDR1 MGHRA and CDR2 YSYEKL come from the germline V gene. On this clonotype itself: The junction departs from germline at one end; a sequencing error may be responsible.

TCRdb used MiXCR to reprocess the reads, holding one entry per CDR3 protein. The sample carries almost 550,000 distinct CDR3 sequences, approximately 16% recorded once. The V gene is TRBV4-1, the J gene TRBJ1-2; TRBD1 aligns across 7 bases. The TCR was taken from a human donor in good health (CMV status not recorded). Some clones in this sample may be carry-over from other donors' samples. Input material: CD8+ T cells from PBMCs. CDR3 DNA: TGTGCCAGCAGTCGCGAGGGGGCTCCGGATAGCCGCTACACCTTC. This gives the protein CASSREGAPDSRYTF.